The TCR beta chain described here comes from a study of PD-1 blockade in classical Hodgkin lymphoma. There was relapse after autologous stem cell transplantation in every patient, and there was variation in brentuximab vedotin exposure. Generated by immunoSEQ multiplex PCR, the TCRdb table keeps only in-frame clones and is missing some. Here the sample spans about 45,000 clones, approximately 70% being singletons. This TCR derives from a human donor with classical Hodgkin lymphoma. This sample comprised peripheral blood mononuclear cells (PBMCs), obtained before the second cycle of nivolumab.

CDR3 protein: CASIASTNEKLFF. In DNA form, the CDR3 reads TGTGCCAGCATAGCTTCAACTAATGAAAAACTGTTTTTT. The rearrangement uses TRBV6-7 and TRBJ1-4; D unclear. TRBV6-7 is known as an ORF, though its function is uncertain. Trimming took 7 bases from V and 0 from J, leaving 6 bases between them. There are 13 residues in the CDR3.